A single TCR beta chain is shown here with its context. This entry comes from a study of blood T cell repertoires in COVID-19. Study context: PBMCs, B-cell-depleted T cells, or T cells were the source of the cDNA or gDNA that made up the material.

Per the original methods: Using reference gene primer amplification, nucleated cell counts were estimated. Method: immunoSEQ multiplex PCR; TCRdb's copy keeps in-frame clones and lacks some. The DNA was the basis for D and trimming; V, J and clone size are from that table. This table holds approximately 220,000 clones, roughly 85% found once. The CDR3 is 15 amino acids. In germline, CDR1 is SGDLS, CDR2 YYNGEE. V dropped 0 bases and J dropped 5; count of bases not matched to a gene: 5. This TCR was sampled from a man aged 40-55 years who had recovered from COVID-19. This sequence joins TRBV9 and TRBJ2-3, with 8 bases that match TRBD1. The material sequenced was PBMCs or T cells enriched from blood (not recorded which). DNA of the CDR3: TGTGCCAGCAGCGTAGGGGCAGGGGGCTTAGATACGCAGTATTTT. This gives the protein CASSVGAGGLDTQYF.